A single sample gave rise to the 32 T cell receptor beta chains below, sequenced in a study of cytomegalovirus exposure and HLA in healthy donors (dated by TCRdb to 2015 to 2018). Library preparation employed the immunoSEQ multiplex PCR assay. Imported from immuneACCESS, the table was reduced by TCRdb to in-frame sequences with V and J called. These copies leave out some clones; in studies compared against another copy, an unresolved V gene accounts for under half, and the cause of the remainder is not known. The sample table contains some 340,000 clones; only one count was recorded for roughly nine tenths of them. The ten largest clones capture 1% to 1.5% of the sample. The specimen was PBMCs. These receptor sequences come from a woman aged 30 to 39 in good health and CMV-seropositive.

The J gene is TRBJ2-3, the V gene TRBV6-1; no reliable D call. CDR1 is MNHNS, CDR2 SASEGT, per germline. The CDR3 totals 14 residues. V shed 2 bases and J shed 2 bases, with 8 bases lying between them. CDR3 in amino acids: CASSEMPTTDTQYF. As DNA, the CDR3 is TGTGCCAGCAGTGAAATGCCTACCACAGATACGCAGTATTTT.

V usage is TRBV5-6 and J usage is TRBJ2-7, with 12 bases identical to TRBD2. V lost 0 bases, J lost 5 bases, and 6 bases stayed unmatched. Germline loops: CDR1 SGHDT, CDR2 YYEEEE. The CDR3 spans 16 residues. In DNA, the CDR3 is TGTGCCAGCAGCTTGGTCGCTAGCGGGGGGGCCGACGAGCAGTACTTC. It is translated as CASSLVASGGADEQYF.

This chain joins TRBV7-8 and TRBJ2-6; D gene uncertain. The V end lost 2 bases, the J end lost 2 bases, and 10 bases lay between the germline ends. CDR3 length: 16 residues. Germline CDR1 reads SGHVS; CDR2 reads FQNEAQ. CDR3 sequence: CASSLLMGTGANVLTF. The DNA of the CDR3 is TGTGCCAGCAGCTTACTGATGGGTACTGGGGCCAACGTCCTGACTTTC. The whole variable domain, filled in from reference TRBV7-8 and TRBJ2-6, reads GAGVSQSPRYKVAKRGQDVALRCDPISGHVSLFWYQQALGQGPEFLTYFQNEAQLDKSGLPSDRFFAERPEGSVSTLKIQRTQQEDSAVYLCASSLLMGTGANVLTFGAGSRLTVL.

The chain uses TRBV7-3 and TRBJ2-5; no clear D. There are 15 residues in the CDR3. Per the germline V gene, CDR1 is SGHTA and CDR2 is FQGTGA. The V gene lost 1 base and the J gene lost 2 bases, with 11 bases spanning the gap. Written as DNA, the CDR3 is TGTGCCAGCAGCTTAAAAGGCGGAGTACAAGAGACCCAGTACTTC. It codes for CASSLKGGVQETQYF.

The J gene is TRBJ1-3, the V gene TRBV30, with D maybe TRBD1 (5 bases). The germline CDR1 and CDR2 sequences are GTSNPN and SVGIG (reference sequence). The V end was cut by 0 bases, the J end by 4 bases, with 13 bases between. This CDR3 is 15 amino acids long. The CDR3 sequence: CAWSVKGGVGNTIYF. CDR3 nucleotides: TGTGCCTGGAGTGTAAAGGGAGGGGTGGGAAACACCATATATTTT.

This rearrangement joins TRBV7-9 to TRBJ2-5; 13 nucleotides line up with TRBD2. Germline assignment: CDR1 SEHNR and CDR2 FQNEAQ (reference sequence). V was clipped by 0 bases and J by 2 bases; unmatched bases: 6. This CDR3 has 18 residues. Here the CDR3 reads CASSLALGTSGIQETQYF. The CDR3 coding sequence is TGTGCCAGCAGCTTAGCGTTAGGGACTAGCGGGATTCAAGAGACCCAGTACTTC.

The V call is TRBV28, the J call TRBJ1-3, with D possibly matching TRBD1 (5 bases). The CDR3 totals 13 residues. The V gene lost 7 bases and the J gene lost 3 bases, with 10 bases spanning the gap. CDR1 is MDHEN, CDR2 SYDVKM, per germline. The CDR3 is CASTLGGGNTIYF. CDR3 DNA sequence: TGTGCCAGCACCCTTGGGGGTGGAAACACCATATATTTT. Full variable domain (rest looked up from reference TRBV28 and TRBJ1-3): DVKVTQSSRYLVKRTGEKVFLECVQDMDHENMFWYRQDPGLGLRLIYFSYDVKMKEKGDIPEGYSVSREKKERFSLILESASTNQTSMYLCASTLGGGNTIYFGEGSWLTVV.

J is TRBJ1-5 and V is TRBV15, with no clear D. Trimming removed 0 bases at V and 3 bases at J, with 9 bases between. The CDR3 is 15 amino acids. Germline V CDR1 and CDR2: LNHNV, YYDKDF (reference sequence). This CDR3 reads CATSRDGETNQPQHF. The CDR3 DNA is TGTGCCACCAGCAGAGATGGGGAAACCAATCAGCCCCAGCATTTT.

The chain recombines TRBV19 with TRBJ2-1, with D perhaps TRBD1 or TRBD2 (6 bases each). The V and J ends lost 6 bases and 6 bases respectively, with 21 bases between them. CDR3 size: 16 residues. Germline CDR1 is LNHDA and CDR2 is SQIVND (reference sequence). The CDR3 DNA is TGTGCCAGTAGCCCGCTAGGGGGGATAGGGTCCAATGAGCAGTTCTTC. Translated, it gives CASSPLGGIGSNEQFF.

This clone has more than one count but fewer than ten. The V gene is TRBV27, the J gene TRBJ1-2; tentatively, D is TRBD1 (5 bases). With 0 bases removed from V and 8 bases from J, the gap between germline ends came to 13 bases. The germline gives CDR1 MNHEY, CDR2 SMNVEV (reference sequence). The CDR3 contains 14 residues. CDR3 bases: TGTGCCAGCAGTTTATCGGGCCGGGGGGGAGGCTACACCTTC. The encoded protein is CASSLSGRGGGYTF.

The CDR3 is CASSSGGTDTQYF. Written as DNA, the CDR3 is TGTGCCAGCAGTTCTGGCGGGACAGATACGCAGTATTTT. The chain employs TRBV2 and TRBJ2-3, with a weak D call TRBD2 (5 bases). Per the germline V gene, CDR1 is SNHLY and CDR2 is FYNNEI. The CDR3 has 13 amino acids. Trimming removed 5 bases at V and 3 bases at J, with 9 bases between.

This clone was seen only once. Written as DNA, the CDR3 is TGTGCCAGCAGTTTATCCACCCTCGGGGGGCCAAACAATCAGCCCCAGCATTTT. Translating gives CASSLSTLGGPNNQPQHF. The rearrangement uses TRBV28 and TRBJ1-5, with D perhaps TRBD1 (6 bases). Deletions cut 1 base from V and 3 bases from J, with 19 bases between. Germline assignment: CDR1 MDHEN and CDR2 SYDVKM. The length of the CDR3 is 18 residues. Using reference TRBV28 and TRBJ1-5 for the parts outside the CDR3, the full variable domain is DVKVTQSSRYLVKRTGEKVFLECVQDMDHENMFWYRQDPGLGLRLIYFSYDVKMKEKGDIPEGYSVSREKKERFSLILESASTNQTSMYLCASSLSTLGGPNNQPQHFGDGTRLSIL.

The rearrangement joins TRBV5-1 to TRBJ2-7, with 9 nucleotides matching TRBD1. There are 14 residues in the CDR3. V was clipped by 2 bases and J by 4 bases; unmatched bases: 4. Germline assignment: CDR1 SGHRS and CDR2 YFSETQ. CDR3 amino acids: CASSLRDREYEQYF. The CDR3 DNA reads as TGCGCCAGCAGCTTAAGGGACAGGGAGTACGAGCAGTACTTC.

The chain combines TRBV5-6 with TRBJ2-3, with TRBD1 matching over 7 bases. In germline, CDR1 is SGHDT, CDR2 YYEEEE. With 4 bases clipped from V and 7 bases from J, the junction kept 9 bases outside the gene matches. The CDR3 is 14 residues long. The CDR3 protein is CASSDVGQDHTQYF. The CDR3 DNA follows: TGTGCCAGCAGCGACGTAGGACAGGATCATACGCAGTATTTT.

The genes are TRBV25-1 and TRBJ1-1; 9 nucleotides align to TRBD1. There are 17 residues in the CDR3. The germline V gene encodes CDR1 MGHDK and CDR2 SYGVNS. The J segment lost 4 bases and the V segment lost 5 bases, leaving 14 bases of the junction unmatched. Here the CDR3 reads CASSPLTGGLGSTEAFF. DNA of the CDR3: TGTGCCAGCAGTCCTCTGACAGGGGGGTTAGGAAGCACTGAAGCTTTCTTT.

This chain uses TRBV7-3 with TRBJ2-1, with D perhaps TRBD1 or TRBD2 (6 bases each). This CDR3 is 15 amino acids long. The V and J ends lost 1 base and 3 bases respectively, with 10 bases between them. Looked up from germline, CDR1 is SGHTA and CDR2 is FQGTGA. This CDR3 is CASSLNGGGYNEQFF. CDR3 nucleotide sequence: TGTGCCAGCAGCTTAAACGGGGGCGGCTACAATGAGCAGTTCTTC.

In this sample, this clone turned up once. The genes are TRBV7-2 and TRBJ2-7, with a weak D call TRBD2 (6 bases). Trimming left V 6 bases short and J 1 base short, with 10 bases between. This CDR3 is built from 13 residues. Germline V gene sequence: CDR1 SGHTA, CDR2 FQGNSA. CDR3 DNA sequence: TGTGCCAGCAGGACCGGGGGATCCTACGAGCAGTACTTC. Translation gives CASRTGGSYEQYF.

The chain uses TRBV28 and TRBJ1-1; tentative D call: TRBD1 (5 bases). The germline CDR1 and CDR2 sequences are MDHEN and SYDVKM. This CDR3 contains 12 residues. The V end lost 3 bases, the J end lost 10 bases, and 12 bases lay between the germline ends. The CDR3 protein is CASSFGWGGAFF. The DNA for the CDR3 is TGTGCCAGCAGTTTCGGTTGGGGGGGAGCTTTCTTT.

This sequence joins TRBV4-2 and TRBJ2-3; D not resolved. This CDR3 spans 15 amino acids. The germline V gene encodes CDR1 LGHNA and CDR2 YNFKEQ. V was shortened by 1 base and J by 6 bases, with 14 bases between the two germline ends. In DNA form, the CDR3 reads TGTGCCAGCAGCCAAGGTCTCAGCTTGGAGGATACGCAGTATTTT. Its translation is CASSQGLSLEDTQYF.

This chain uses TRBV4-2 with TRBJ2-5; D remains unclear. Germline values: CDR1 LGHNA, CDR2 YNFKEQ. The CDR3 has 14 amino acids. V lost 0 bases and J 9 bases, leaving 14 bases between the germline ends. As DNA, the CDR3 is TGTGCCAGCAGCCAAGAGGTCGGGCTTCCCTCCCAGTACTTC. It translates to CASSQEVGLPSQYF.

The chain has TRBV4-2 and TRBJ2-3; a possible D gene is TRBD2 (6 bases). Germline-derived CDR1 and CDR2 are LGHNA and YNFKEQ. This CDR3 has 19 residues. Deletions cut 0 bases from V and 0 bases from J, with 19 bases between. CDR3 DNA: TGTGCCAGCAGCCAAGAAGGGAGCGGGCGCTTATCTAGCACAGATACGCAGTATTTT. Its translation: CASSQEGSGRLSSTDTQYF.

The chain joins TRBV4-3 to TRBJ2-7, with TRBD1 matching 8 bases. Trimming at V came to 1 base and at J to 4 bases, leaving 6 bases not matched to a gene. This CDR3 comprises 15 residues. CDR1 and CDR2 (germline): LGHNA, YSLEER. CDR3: CASSQARTGYYEQYF. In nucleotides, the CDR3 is TGCGCCAGCAGCCAAGCCCGGACAGGGTATTACGAGCAGTACTTC.

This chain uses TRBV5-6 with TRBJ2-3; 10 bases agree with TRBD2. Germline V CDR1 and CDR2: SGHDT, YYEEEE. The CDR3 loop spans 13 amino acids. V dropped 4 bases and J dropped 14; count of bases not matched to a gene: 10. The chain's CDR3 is CASSPRLAGSGYF. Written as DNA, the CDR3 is TGTGCCAGCAGCCCAAGACTAGCGGGTTCGGGGTATTTT.

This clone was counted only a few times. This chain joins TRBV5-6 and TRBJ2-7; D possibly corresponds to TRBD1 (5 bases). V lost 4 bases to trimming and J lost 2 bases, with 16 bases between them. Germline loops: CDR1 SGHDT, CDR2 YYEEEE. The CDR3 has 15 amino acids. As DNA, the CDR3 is TGTGCCAGCAGCCCCTCTCCGACAGCTACCTACGAGCAGTACTTC. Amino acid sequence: CASSPSPTATYEQYF.

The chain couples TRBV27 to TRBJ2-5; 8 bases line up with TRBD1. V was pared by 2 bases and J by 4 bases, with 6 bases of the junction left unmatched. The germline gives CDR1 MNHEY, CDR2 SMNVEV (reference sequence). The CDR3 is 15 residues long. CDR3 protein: CASSLTDRGRETQYF. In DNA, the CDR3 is TGTGCCAGCAGTTTAACCGACAGGGGTCGAGAGACCCAGTACTTC.

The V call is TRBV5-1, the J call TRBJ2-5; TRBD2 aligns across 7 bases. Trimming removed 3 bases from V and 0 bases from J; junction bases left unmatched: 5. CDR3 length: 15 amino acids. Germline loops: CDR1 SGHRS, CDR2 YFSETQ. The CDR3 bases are TGCGCCAGCAGCTGGGCGGCGGGGGACCAAGAGACCCAGTACTTC. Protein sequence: CASSWAAGDQETQYF.

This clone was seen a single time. CDR3: CASSFSTDTQYF. The CDR3 DNA follows: TGTGCCAGCAGTTTTAGCACAGATACGCAGTATTTT. The V and J genes are TRBV27 and TRBJ2-3; D unclear. The V and J ends lost 3 bases and 0 bases respectively, with 1 base between them. The CDR3 length is 12 residues. Germline lookup yields CDR1 MNHEY and CDR2 SMNVEV (reference sequence).

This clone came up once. In DNA form, the CDR3 reads TGTGCCAGCAGCTACGCAGGGGGCGGGAGTCAGCCCCAGCATTTT. It specifies CASSYAGGGSQPQHF. The chain is built from TRBV7-9 and TRBJ1-5; 8 nucleotides line up with TRBD1. Germline V gene lookup returns CDR1 SEHNR and CDR2 FQNEAQ (reference sequence). Trimming removed 4 bases from V and 6 bases from J; junction bases left unmatched: 8. The CDR3 contains 15 residues.

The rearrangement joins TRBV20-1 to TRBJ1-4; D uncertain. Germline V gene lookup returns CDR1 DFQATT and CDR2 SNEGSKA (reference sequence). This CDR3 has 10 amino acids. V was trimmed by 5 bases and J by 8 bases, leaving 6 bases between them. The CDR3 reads CSASREKLFF. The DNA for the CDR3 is TGCAGTGCTTCCAGGGAAAAACTGTTTTTT.

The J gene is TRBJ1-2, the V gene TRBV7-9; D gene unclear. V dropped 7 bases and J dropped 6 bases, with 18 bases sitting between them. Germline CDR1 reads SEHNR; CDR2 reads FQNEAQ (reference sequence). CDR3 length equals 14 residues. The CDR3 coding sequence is TGTGCCAGCACCCCCTCCCGAATTCCAGATGGCTACACCTTC. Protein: CASTPSRIPDGYTF.

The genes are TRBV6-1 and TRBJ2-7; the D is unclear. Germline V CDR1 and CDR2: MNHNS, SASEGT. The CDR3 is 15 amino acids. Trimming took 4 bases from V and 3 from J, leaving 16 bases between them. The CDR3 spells CASSAEQPGLYEQYF. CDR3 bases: TGTGCCAGCAGTGCAGAACAACCAGGCCTCTACGAGCAGTACTTC.

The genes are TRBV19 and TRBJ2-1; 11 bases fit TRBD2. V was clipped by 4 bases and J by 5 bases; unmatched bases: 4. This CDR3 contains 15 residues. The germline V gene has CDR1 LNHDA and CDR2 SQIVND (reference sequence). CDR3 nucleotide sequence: TGTGCCAGTAGTACCTCTAGCGGGGGGAACAATGAGCAGTTCTTC. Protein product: CASSTSSGGNNEQFF.